These 20 T cell receptor beta chains were all obtained from the same sample, sequenced in a study of T cells in women clearing cervical HPV infection. Clones were read by immunoSEQ multiplex PCR, and TCRdb kept only the in-frame ones, dropping some. Here the sample table reports tens of thousands of clones. Material: blood buffy coat. These receptors originate from a woman aged 18-70 years with a cervical HPV16 infection that either progressed to CIN3+ or cleared (not recorded which).

A remark on this clone: The read halts 3 residues ahead of the CDR3 end, with the missing end drawn from the germline J gene. This sequence joins TRBV19 and TRBJ2-7; D is possibly TRBD1 (7 bases). The CDR3 length is 13 residues. Trimming pared 5 bases from V and 6 bases from J, leaving 14 bases between. In germline, CDR1 is LNHDA, CDR2 SQIVND (reference sequence). The DNA read from the CDR3 is TGTGCCAGTAGTCAGGAGGGGGCAGGCGAG. Amino acid sequence: CASSQEGAGE. The complete CDR3 reads CASSQEGAGEQYF.

Concerning this clone itself: The CDR3 end is not reached by the read, which stops 3 residues before it; the germline J gene fills it in. The chain has TRBV6-2 or TRBV6-3 and TRBJ2-2; D not resolved. The ends were cut back, 6 bases at V and 6 bases at J, with 11 bases in the middle. Germline V gene lookup returns CDR1 MNHEY and CDR2 SVGEGT. This CDR3 region has 13 residues. CDR3 DNA (partial): TGTGCCAGCAGCCCCGCTCGCGCCGGGGAG. Its protein is CASSPARAGE. The entire CDR3 is CASSPARAGELFF.

The CDR3 region is CAWSVQANTEAFF. The DNA read from the CDR3 is TGTGCCTGGAGTGTACAGGCGAACACTGAA. V usage is TRBV30 and J usage is TRBJ1-1; maybe TRBD1 (5 bases). The missing CDR3 end, 3 residues past where the read stops, is filled in from the germline J gene. The ends were cut back, 0 bases at V and 1 base at J, with 6 bases in the middle. Germline V CDR1 and CDR2: GTSNPN, SVGIG (reference sequence). This CDR3 has 13 amino acids. Full variable domain (missing parts from reference TRBV30 and TRBJ1-1): SQTIHQWPATLVQPVGSPLSLECTVEGTSNPNLYWYRQAAGRGLQLLFYSVGIGQISSEVPQNLSASRPQDRQFILSSKKLLLSDSGFYLCAWSVQANTEAFFGQGTRLTVV.

The covered CDR3 bases are TGCGCCAGCAGCTTACAGGGGGCCGGGGACACCGGGGAG. This sequence encodes CASSLQGAGDTGE. The full CDR3 protein reads CASSLQGAGDTGELFF. The chain uses TRBV5-1 and TRBJ2-2, with 9 bases matching TRBD1. The read ends 3 residues early relative to the CDR3; the germline J gene fills the gap. V shed 2 bases, J shed 3 bases, and the junction held 5 bases outside the gene matches. Germline values: CDR1 SGHRS, CDR2 YFSETQ. The CDR3 has 16 amino acids.

Regarding this clone: The read terminates 3 residues ahead of where the CDR3 ends, so the germline J gene completes it. The rearrangement uses TRBV11-3 and TRBJ2-7, with a tentative D call TRBD1 (5 bases). The CDR3 contains 14 residues. Per the germline V gene, CDR1 is SGHNT and CDR2 is YENEEA. V dropped 5 bases and J dropped 3 bases, with 14 bases sitting between them. CDR3 residues: CASSLHQGNYEQYF. CDR3 DNA (partial): TGTGCCAGCAGCCTCCATCAGGGCAACTACGAG.

As for this clone: With the read ending 3 residues before the CDR3 end, the germline J gene is used to fill in that end. V and J are TRBV20-1 and TRBJ2-3; 8 bases align to TRBD2. The V gene end was trimmed by 2 bases and the J gene end by 5 bases; junction bases not matched to a gene: 6. This CDR3 is built from 14 residues. Germline V CDR1 and CDR2: DFQATT, SNEGSKA (reference sequence). The sequenced part of the CDR3 DNA is TGCAGTGCTAGACCGGGGGGGTTGGGAGATACG. Encoded protein: CSARPGGLGDT. The full CDR3 is CSARPGGLGDTQYF.

Regarding this clone: Sequencing ends 3 residues short of the CDR3 end; the germline J gene provides the rest. The chain joins TRBV7-9 to TRBJ2-3; 12 bases align to TRBD2. Germline values: CDR1 SEHNR, CDR2 FQNEAQ (reference sequence). This CDR3 contains 15 residues. CDR3 amino acids: CASSLRLAGVETQYF. The part of the CDR3 DNA that was read is TGTGCCAGCAGCTTAAGACTAGCGGGAGTAGAGACG.

A word on this clone: The read stops 3 residues short of the end of the CDR3; the missing end is completed from the germline J gene. V gene TRBV19 combines with J gene TRBJ1-4; 7 bases match TRBD1. The CDR3 has 15 residues. The germline gives CDR1 LNHDA, CDR2 SQIVND (reference sequence). J gave up 8 bases and V 3 bases, and 9 bases lay outside the gene matches. The CDR3 loop is CASSMVTGSGEKLFF. The CDR3 bases that were read are TGTGCCAGTAGTATGGTGACAGGGAGTGGGGAAAAA.

Notes on this clone: The observed sequence ends 3 residues before the CDR3 terminus, with the missing tail filled in from the germline J gene. The gene calls are TRBV5-4 and TRBJ2-2, with 11 bases lining up with TRBD1. CDR3 size: 16 residues. The V gene end was trimmed by 4 bases and the J gene end by 6 bases; junction bases not matched to a gene: 8. Germline CDR1 is SGHNT and CDR2 is YYREEE (reference sequence). The CDR3 bases that were read are TGTGCCAGCAGCAGGACAGGGGGCGCAGCTTCCGGGGAG. Translating it yields CASSRTGGAASGE. In full, the CDR3 is CASSRTGGAASGELFF.

Worth noting for this clone: The read is 3 residues too short to cover the CDR3 end, so that end is filled in from the germline J gene. V gene TRBV19 combines with J gene TRBJ1-6; no reliable D call. V lost 5 bases to trimming and J lost 0 bases, with 11 bases between them. The CDR3 has 16 amino acids. In germline, CDR1 is LNHDA, CDR2 SQIVND (reference sequence). The chain's CDR3 is CASSGPSSSYNSPLHF. Partial CDR3 DNA: TGTGCCAGTAGTGGGCCATCCAGCTCCTATAATTCACCC.

This CDR3 reads CASSYGTSYFTDTQYF. The part of the CDR3 DNA that was read is TGTGCCAGCAGTTATGGGACTTCCTACTTCACAGATACG. The chain has TRBV6-2 or TRBV6-3 and TRBJ2-3, with D possibly being TRBD2 (6 bases). The read stops 3 residues short of the end of the CDR3; the missing end is completed from the germline J gene. V was trimmed by 3 bases and J by 2 bases, leaving 15 bases between them. Germline V gives CDR1 MNHEY, CDR2 SVGEGT. The length of the CDR3 is 16 residues.

Here the CDR3 reads CASSNRVIYGYTF. The CDR3 DNA, read in part, is TGTGCCAGCAGTAACAGGGTAATCTATGGC. The V call is TRBV2, the J call TRBJ1-2; a weak D match, TRBD1 (6 bases). The read halts 3 residues ahead of the CDR3 end, with the missing end drawn from the germline J gene. In germline, CDR1 is SNHLY, CDR2 FYNNEI. The CDR3 is made up of 13 amino acids. Trimming took off 5 bases at V and 4 bases at J, with 11 bases between the two ends.

The sequenced part of the CDR3 DNA is TGTGCCAGCAGCTTGGGACTAGCGGGAGATGAG. Amino acid sequence: CASSLGLAGDE. In full, the CDR3 reads CASSLGLAGDEQFF. The rearrangement links TRBV5-4 to TRBJ2-1, with TRBD2 identical over 12 bases. The read terminates 3 residues ahead of where the CDR3 ends, so the germline J gene completes it. The V segment lost 0 bases and the J segment 8 bases; nucleotides outside the gene matches: 0. CDR3 size: 14 residues. Germline V gives CDR1 SGHNT, CDR2 YYREEE (reference sequence).

With regard to this clone: With the read ending 3 residues before the CDR3 end, the germline J gene is used to fill in that end. The V and J genes are TRBV7-2 and TRBJ2-5, with TRBD1 matching 7 bases. CDR3 length: 15 residues. CDR1 is SGHTA, CDR2 FQGNSA, per germline. Trimming at V came to 2 bases and at J to 2 bases, leaving 5 bases not matched to a gene. CDR3 loop: CASSLSGQVQETQYF. The covered CDR3 bases are TGTGCCAGCAGCTTATCCGGACAGGTACAAGAGACC.

In regard to this clone: The CDR3 is cut off 3 residues early in the read; its end comes from the germline J gene. V usage is TRBV20-1 and J usage is TRBJ2-3, with D possibly being TRBD1 (6 bases). The germline V gene encodes CDR1 DFQATT and CDR2 SNEGSKA (reference sequence). The CDR3 has 13 residues. The CDR3 reads CSARPGTQETQYF. The part of the CDR3 DNA that was read is TGCAGTGCTAGGCCGGGGACACAAGAGACG.

About this clone: The read ends 3 residues before the CDR3 terminus; that terminus is restored from the germline J gene. This CDR3 is also generated by other DNA sequences in the sample. The chain recombines TRBV18 with TRBJ2-3; D is ambiguous. Trimming removed 2 bases from V and 3 bases from J, with 6 bases in between. In germline, CDR1 is KGHSH, CDR2 LQKENI. The CDR3 has 13 residues. The CDR3 here is CASSPSGTDTQYF. CDR3 DNA (partial): TGTGCCAGCTCACCATCCGGGACAGATACG. Complete variable domain (other parts from reference TRBV18 and TRBJ2-3): NAGVMQNPRHLVRRRGQEARLRCSPMKGHSHVYWYRQLPEEGLKFMVYLQKENIIDESGMPKERFSAEFPKEGPSILRIQQVVRGDSAAYFCASSPSGTDTQYFGPGTRLTVL.

Concerning this clone: The read is 3 residues too short to cover the CDR3 end, so that end is filled in from the germline J gene. The rearrangement links TRBV2 to TRBJ2-1; possibly TRBD2 for D (6 bases). The CDR3 totals 13 residues. V was pared by 7 bases and J by 8 bases, with 15 bases between. Germline V gene lookup returns CDR1 SNHLY and CDR2 FYNNEI. The covered CDR3 bases are TGTGCCAGCACGAAGGAGGGGTACCATGAG. Amino acids: CASTKEGYHE. The CDR3 in its entirety is CASTKEGYHEQFF.

To note about this clone: The read ends 3 residues shy of where the CDR3 ends; the end is completed using the germline J gene. V usage is TRBV7-9 and J usage is TRBJ2-1, with D possibly matching TRBD1 (5 bases). V lost 5 bases and J lost 7, with 9 bases in between. Germline V gene data show CDR1 as SEHNR and CDR2 as FQNEAQ (reference sequence). This CDR3 comprises 12 residues. The sequenced CDR3 bases are TGTGCCAGCAGCGTTAGGGGTAATGAG. It specifies CASSVRGNE. In full, the CDR3 reads CASSVRGNEQFF.

The CDR3 loop reads CASSGRGRAESYNEQFF. The covered CDR3 bases are TGTGCCAGTTCGGGAAGGGGGAGGGCCGAGTCCTACAATGAG. The chain links TRBV19 to TRBJ2-1; TRBD2 might be the D (7 bases). The read gets to within 3 residues of the CDR3 end, and the germline J gene fills in the rest. This CDR3 comprises 17 residues. The V and J ends lost 8 bases and 1 base respectively, with 21 bases between them. Germline assignment: CDR1 LNHDA and CDR2 SQIVND (reference sequence).

Regarding this clone: The CDR3 end lies 3 residues beyond the end of the read and is filled in from the germline J gene. J is TRBJ1-4 and V is TRBV7-2, with TRBD1 matching over 8 bases. The CDR3 loop spans 14 amino acids. The germline CDR1 and CDR2 sequences are SGHTA and FQGNSA. The CDR3 DNA, read in part, is TGTGCCAGCACCGGACAGGGAGGGAATTCACCA. Its translation is CASTGQGGNSP. Given in full, the CDR3 is CASTGQGGNSPLFF. Drawing the rest from reference TRBV7-2 and TRBJ1-4, the complete variable domain is GAGVSQSPSNKVTEKGKDVELRCDPISGHTALYWYRQSLGQGLEFLIYFQGNSAPDKSGLPSDRFSAERTGGSVSTLTIQRTQQEDSAVYLCASTGQGGNSPLFFGSGTQLSVL.